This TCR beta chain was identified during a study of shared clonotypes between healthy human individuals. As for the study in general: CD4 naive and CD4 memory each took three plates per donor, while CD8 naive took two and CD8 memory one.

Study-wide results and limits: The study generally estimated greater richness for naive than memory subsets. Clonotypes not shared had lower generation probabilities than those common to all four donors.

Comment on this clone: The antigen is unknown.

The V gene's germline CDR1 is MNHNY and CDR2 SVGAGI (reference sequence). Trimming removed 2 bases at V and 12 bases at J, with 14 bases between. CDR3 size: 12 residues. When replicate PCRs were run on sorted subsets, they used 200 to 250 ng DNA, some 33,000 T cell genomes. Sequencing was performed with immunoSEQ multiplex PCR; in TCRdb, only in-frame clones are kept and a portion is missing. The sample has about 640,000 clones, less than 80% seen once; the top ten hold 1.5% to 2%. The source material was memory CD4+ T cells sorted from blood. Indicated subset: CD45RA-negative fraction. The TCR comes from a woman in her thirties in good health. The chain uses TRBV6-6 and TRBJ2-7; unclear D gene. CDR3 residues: CASSYTSSVTYF. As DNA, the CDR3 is TGTGCCAGCAGTTACACCTCCAGTGTGACGTACTTC.